A single sample gave rise to the 3 T cell receptor beta chains below, sequenced in a study of T cell repertoires in cytomegalovirus infection. TCRdb processed the reads anew with MiXCR; each CDR3 protein has one entry. The sample holds about 890,000 distinct CDR3 sequences, 30% to 40% seen once. What these receptors recognize is not known. This specimen consisted of cultured CD8+ T cells from PBMCs, obtained from culture after CMV antigen stimulation. These TCRs come from a human donor in good health (CMV status not recorded). Some clones in this sample may be carry-over from other donors' samples.

This clonotype was picked up one time. V usage is TRBV7-9 and J usage is TRBJ1-1, with a possible D match to TRBD1 (5 bases). The germline V gene encodes CDR1 SEHNR and CDR2 FQNEAQ (reference sequence). This CDR3 has 15 residues. Deletions cut 5 bases from V and 9 bases from J, with 22 bases between. As DNA, the CDR3 is TGTGCCAGCAGCATAGAACGACAAGGGGCCACCAAAGCTTTCTTT. Residues: CASSIERQGATKAFF.

This chain uses TRBV6-6 with TRBJ1-2; tentatively, D is TRBD1 (6 bases). The CDR3 runs to 13 residues. Germline V gene data show CDR1 as MNHNY and CDR2 as SVGAGI (reference sequence). The V gene lost 6 bases and the J gene lost 0 bases, with 8 bases spanning the gap. CDR3 region: CASRGHANYGYTF. DNA for the CDR3: TGTGCCAGCAGGGGACATGCTAACTATGGCTACACCTTC.

The V call is TRBV2, the J call TRBJ1-4; D call uncertain. CDR1 and CDR2 from the germline V gene are SNHLY and FYNNEI. Trimming stripped 8 bases from V and 0 bases from J, with 7 bases between. The CDR3 contains 13 residues. In DNA, the CDR3 is TGTGCCAGCTACGGGACAACTAATGAAAAACTGTTTTTT. Its translation: CASYGTTNEKLFF. Using reference TRBV2 and TRBJ1-4 for the parts outside the CDR3, the full variable domain is EPEVTQTPSHQVTQMGQEVILRCVPISNHLYFYWYRQILGQKVEFLVSFYNNEISEKSEIFDDQFSVERPDGSNFTLKIRSTKLEDSAMYFCASYGTTNEKLFFGSGTQLSVL.